The 10 T cell receptor beta chains below come from one sample, sequenced in a study of blood T cell repertoires in COVID-19. Clones were sequenced by immunoSEQ multiplex PCR, and TCRdb holds only the in-frame ones, with some missing. Among more than 70,000 clones, 75% to 85% were seen once, and the ten largest hold 10%. Sequencing was performed on peripheral blood. Source of these receptors: a woman in her sixties or seventies with acute or convalescent COVID-19.

This clone turned up a few times. The chain joins TRBV5-6 to TRBJ1-6, with 7 bases matching TRBD1. The CDR3 extends over 14 amino acids. The germline V gene has CDR1 SGHDT and CDR2 YYEEEE. Trimming removed 2 bases from V and 8 bases from J; junction bases left unmatched: 4. The CDR3 DNA sequence: TGTGCCAGCAGCTTCGGACAGGCAGATTCACCCCTCCACTTT. It codes for CASSFGQADSPLHF.

The chain links TRBV18 to TRBJ2-5; 8 bases are a match to TRBD1. This CDR3 is built from 15 residues. Germline V gene sequence: CDR1 KGHSH, CDR2 LQKENI. The V gene end was trimmed by 4 bases and the J gene end by 2 bases; junction bases not matched to a gene: 6. This CDR3 is CASSLTTGAQETQYF. CDR3 in DNA: TGTGCCAGCTCACTTACGACAGGGGCACAAGAGACCCAGTACTTC.

The chain joins TRBV6-4 to TRBJ2-7, with D uncertain. CDR1 MRHNA and CDR2 SNTAGT come from the germline V gene. Trimming stripped 0 bases from V and 4 bases from J, with 16 bases between. The CDR3 covers 16 residues. The CDR3 protein is CASSDSIWQVVYEQYF. In DNA form, the CDR3 reads TGTGCCAGCAGTGACTCGATTTGGCAGGTCGTATACGAGCAGTACTTC.

This clone was seen at least ten times. The V and J genes are TRBV4-1 and TRBJ2-6; 8 bases match TRBD1. This CDR3 comprises 18 residues. The J segment lost 1 base and the V segment lost 1 base, leaving 6 bases of the junction unmatched. The germline V gene encodes CDR1 MGHRA and CDR2 YSYEKL. CDR3 region: CASSQAPGGASGANVLTF. CDR3 bases: TGCGCCAGCAGCCAAGCCCCAGGGGGCGCTTCTGGGGCCAACGTCCTGACTTTC.

The count of this clone is one. The rearrangement uses TRBV2 and TRBJ2-7; maybe TRBD2 (6 bases). Deletions cut 5 bases from V and 4 bases from J, with 12 bases between. CDR3 size: 13 residues. Germline CDR1 reads SNHLY; CDR2 reads FYNNEI. CDR3 nucleotide sequence: TGTGCCAGCAGTACCGGACGGGGGTACGAGCAGTACTTC. This sequence encodes CASSTGRGYEQYF.

The gene calls are TRBV28 and TRBJ2-7; 11 bases map to TRBD2. V shed 5 bases and J 6 bases; nucleotides not matched to a gene: 15. The CDR3 contains 17 residues. Germline assignment: CDR1 MDHEN and CDR2 SYDVKM. CDR3 bases: TGTGCCAGCAGTATAACTAGCGGGAGAGTACGAGATGGCGAGCAGTACTTC. This sequence encodes CASSITSGRVRDGEQYF.

The J gene is TRBJ2-2, the V gene TRBV6-2 or TRBV6-3, with 7 bases fitting TRBD1. Germline CDR1 MNHEY, CDR2 SVGEGT. With 5 bases clipped from V and 6 bases from J, the junction kept 6 bases outside the gene matches. The CDR3 consists of 14 residues. CDR3 amino acids: CASSQTGWAGELFF. CDR3 DNA sequence: TGTGCCAGCAGTCAGACAGGGTGGGCCGGGGAGCTGTTTTTT.

The chain employs TRBV30 and TRBJ1-6, with no clear D. Per germline, CDR1 GTSNPN and CDR2 SVGIG (reference sequence). V lost 6 bases and J lost 6, with 12 bases in between. The CDR3 loop spans 13 amino acids. The CDR3 DNA is TGTGCCTGCTCCTCAGGATTTAATTCACCCCTCCACTTT. It is translated as CACSSGFNSPLHF.

This rearrangement joins TRBV24-1 to TRBJ2-2; 7 bases are a match to TRBD1. This CDR3 is built from 16 residues. The junction had 7 bases not matched to a gene; V was cut back by 4 bases and J by 3 bases. Germline CDR1 is KGHDR and CDR2 is SFDVKD. In nucleotides, the CDR3 is TGTGCCACCAGTGACTTGACAGGGCCCCACACCGGGGAGCTGTTTTTT. Translation gives CATSDLTGPHTGELFF.

The rearrangement uses TRBV5-1 and TRBJ2-7, with TRBD2 matching 12 bases. Germline V lookup: CDR1 SGHRS, CDR2 YFSETQ. The CDR3 has 17 residues. V dropped 0 bases and J dropped 4; count of bases not matched to a gene: 8. The CDR3 sequence: CASSLVSSGGAGYEQYF. CDR3 DNA sequence: TGCGCCAGCAGCTTGGTATCTAGCGGGGGGGCCGGTTACGAGCAGTACTTC. The entire variable domain, with the rest obtained from reference TRBV5-1 and TRBJ2-7, is as follows: KAGVTQTPRYLIKTRGQQVTLSCSPISGHRSVSWYQQTPGQGLQFLFEYFSETQRNKGNFPGRFSGRQFSNSRSEMNVSTLELGDSALYLCASSLVSSGGAGYEQYFGPGTRLTVT.